This TCR beta chain derives from a study of blood T cell dynamics during melanoma immunotherapy. The study, taken as a whole, reports: PBMC repertoires of eventual disease-control patients split at W3 into clonality or diversity gains.

With regard to this clone: No antigen is known for it.

The sample's time point: week 3, after first cycle of checkpoint inhibitor. Samples come from before therapy and from week 3 after the first blockade cycle. With 5 bases removed from V and 8 bases from J, the gap between germline ends came to 16 bases. The germline CDR1 and CDR2 sequences are SGHKS and YYEKEE (reference sequence). The CDR3 contains 13 residues. Data came from immunoSEQ multiplex PCR; TCRdb stores just in-frame clones and leaves some out. The sample has roughly 14,000 clones, roughly 85% seen once. The receptor was isolated from a human donor with melanoma. Source: blood, taken from a patient treated with checkpoint blockade. The chain uses TRBV5-5 and TRBJ1-2, with unresolved D. In DNA, the CDR3 is TGTGCCAGCAGTCCTGACACCATAGGCGGCTACACCTTC. Protein product: CASSPDTIGGYTF.